These 22 T cell receptor beta chains were sequenced from one sample in a study of human T cells and chemical hapten exposure. One entry per CDR3 protein results from TCRdb running MiXCR on the RACE reads. The table has some 77,000 distinct CDR3 sequences, 10% seen once. Time point meaning: patch test 1, 2 weeks after DPC sensitization. Treatment of the sample: therapeutic diphenylcyclopropenone sensitization with weekly scalp DPC. Sequencing used whole blood, obtained in connection with sensitization to the hapten diphenylcyclopropenone (DPC). Receptors originate from a woman between 50 and 59 years old with alopecia areata. Some clones in this sample may be carry-over from other donors' samples.

This clonotype was detected only a few times. The chain joins TRBV19 to TRBJ1-4; D gene unclear. The CDR3 length is 13 residues. The V end was cut by 7 bases, the J end by 1 base, with 7 bases between. CDR1 is LNHDA, CDR2 SQIVND, per germline (reference sequence). CDR3 in amino acids: CASNGKTNEKLFF. The CDR3 nucleotides are TGTGCCAGTAATGGGAAAACTAATGAAAAACTGTTTTTT.

In this sample, this clonotype turned up a few times. V and J are TRBV24-1 and TRBJ2-2; 10 nucleotides align to TRBD1. V trimming: 9 bases; J trimming: 7 bases; junction bases outside the gene matches: 7. The germline gives CDR1 KGHDR, CDR2 SFDVKD. This CDR3 is 14 amino acids long. CDR3 DNA: TGTGCCACCGGAAGGACAGGGGGATTCGGGGAGCTGTTTTTT. This encodes CATGRTGGFGELFF.

This clonotype was counted only a few times. This chain links TRBV5-1 with TRBJ1-2; 8 nucleotides agree with TRBD1. V lost 3 bases and J lost 8; bases outside the gene matches: 6. CDR3 length equals 13 residues. Germline-derived CDR1 and CDR2 are SGHRS and YFSETQ. CDR3 coding DNA: TGCGCCAGCAGCTCGGACAGGGCGGCCGGCTACACCTTC. Encoded protein: CASSSDRAAGYTF.

This clonotype was detected only a few times. J is TRBJ2-2 and V is TRBV6-6, with D perhaps assigned TRBD1 or TRBD2 (5 bases each). The CDR3 consists of 16 residues. V was clipped by 5 bases and J by 7 bases, with 20 bases between them. Per the germline V gene, CDR1 is MNHNY and CDR2 is SVGAGI (reference sequence). The DNA for the CDR3 is TGTGCCAGCAGTCCGTCAGGGTATGGAGGAAACGGGGAGCTGTTTTTT. It specifies CASSPSGYGGNGELFF.

This clonotype was observed a few times. This sequence joins TRBV6-1 and TRBJ2-7, with 7 bases lining up with TRBD2. Germline values: CDR1 MNHNS, CDR2 SASEGT. The CDR3 totals 15 residues. Unmatched junction bases numbered 7, after V lost 5 bases and J lost 0 bases. The CDR3 region is CASSQSGISSYEQYF. Here the CDR3 DNA reads TGTGCCAGCAGTCAAAGCGGGATCAGCTCCTACGAGCAGTACTTC.

This chain links TRBV9 with TRBJ2-3; TRBD2 matches at 13 bases. With 0 bases clipped from V and 11 bases from J, the junction kept 3 bases outside the gene matches. From germline, CDR1 is SGDLS and CDR2 YYNGEE. The length of the CDR3 is 14 residues. The CDR3 sequence: CASSVGTSGSKQYF. As DNA, the CDR3 is TGTGCCAGCAGCGTAGGGACTAGCGGGAGCAAGCAGTATTTT.

This clonotype occurred many times. This chain links TRBV6-2 or TRBV6-3 with TRBJ2-2; possibly TRBD2 for D (5 bases). The CDR3 length is 17 residues. The V end lost 7 bases, the J end lost 4 bases, and 22 bases lay between the germline ends. Germline values: CDR1 MNHEY, CDR2 SVGEGT. Here the CDR3 DNA reads TGTGCCAGCATCCACGGGAACTCGGGAAAGGGCACCGGGGAGCTGTTTTTT. Protein product: CASIHGNSGKGTGELFF.

This rearrangement joins TRBV27 to TRBJ2-3, with 11 positions matching TRBD2. Germline-derived CDR1 and CDR2 are MNHEY and SMNVEV (reference sequence). After removal of 3 bases from V and 7 bases from J, the junction contained 6 bases not matched to a gene. CDR3 length: 15 amino acids. CDR3 region: CASSLVLAGDHTQYF. DNA of the CDR3: TGTGCCAGCAGTTTGGTACTAGCGGGAGATCATACGCAGTATTTT.

The V gene is TRBV28, the J gene TRBJ2-1; 16 bases match TRBD2. J lost 0 bases, V lost 8 bases, and 7 bases had no gene match. This CDR3 has 18 amino acids. Germline values: CDR1 MDHEN, CDR2 SYDVKM. In DNA, the CDR3 is TGTGCCAGCTGGGGACTAGCGGGAGGGTTGAGCTCCTACAATGAGCAGTTCTTC. Protein: CASWGLAGGLSSYNEQFF.

The chain is built from TRBV18 and TRBJ2-7; 7 positions match TRBD2. V lost 3 bases, J lost 1 base, and 3 bases stayed unmatched. CDR1 is KGHSH and CDR2 is LQKENI in the germline V gene. This CDR3 has 14 amino acids. This chain's CDR3 is CASSPGEGSYEQYF. The CDR3 nucleotides are TGTGCCAGCTCACCGGGGGAGGGGTCCTACGAGCAGTACTTC.

This clonotype was detected many times. The V call is TRBV10-3, the J call TRBJ1-2; no reliable D call. Between the trimmed V and J ends, which lost 4 bases and 5 bases, there was a span of 11 bases. CDR1 and CDR2 (germline): ENHRY, SYGVKD. CDR3 length: 13 residues. The CDR3 DNA reads as TGTGCCATCAGTGGAAGTGACCTTTATGGCTACACCTTC. Translation gives CAISGSDLYGYTF.

This clonotype was seen a few times. The chain employs TRBV20-1 and TRBJ2-7, with TRBD2 matching 12 bases. Per germline, CDR1 DFQATT and CDR2 SNEGSKA (reference sequence). V shed 0 bases, J shed 4 bases, and the junction held 4 bases outside the gene matches. The CDR3 totals 15 residues. The CDR3: CSARERTSGIYEQYF. The CDR3 region has the DNA TGCAGTGCTAGAGAAAGGACTAGCGGGATTTACGAGCAGTACTTC.

The rearrangement joins TRBV29-1 to TRBJ2-4; D remains ambiguous. V lost 3 bases and J 6 bases, leaving 6 bases between the germline ends. The CDR3 runs to 11 residues. Germline values: CDR1 SQVTM, CDR2 ANQGSEA. CDR3 region: CSVDKGNIQYF. The CDR3 DNA is TGCAGCGTTGATAAGGGAAACATTCAGTACTTC.

This clonotype was detected a few times. This chain connects TRBV7-6 to TRBJ2-3; 9 bases map to TRBD2. V dropped 3 bases and J dropped 7; count of bases not matched to a gene: 8. The CDR3 is 15 amino acids. Germline CDR1 reads SGHVS; CDR2 reads FNYEAQ. CDR3: CASSFYSGSGNTQYF. The CDR3 coding sequence is TGTGCCAGCAGCTTTTATAGCGGGAGTGGGAATACGCAGTATTTT. The variable domain in full, with the rest retrieved from reference TRBV7-6 and TRBJ2-3, is GAGVSQSPRYKVTKRGQDVALRCDPISGHVSLYWYRQALGQGPEFLTYFNYEAQQDKSGLPNDRFSAERPEGSISTLTIQRTEQRDSAMYRCASSFYSGSGNTQYFGPGTRLTVL.

This clonotype was detected a few times. The J gene is TRBJ2-1, the V gene TRBV7-8, with a weak D call TRBD1 (6 bases). Germline V CDR1 and CDR2: SGHVS, FQNEAQ. Deletions cut 0 bases from V and 7 bases from J, with 16 bases between. CDR3 length: 16 amino acids. For the CDR3, the DNA is TGTGCCAGCAGCTTAGCCGTGGTACAGGGAATTAATGAGCAGTTCTTC. This encodes CASSLAVVQGINEQFF.

The chain couples TRBV2 to TRBJ2-1, with 12 bases aligning to TRBD2. The CDR3 runs to 16 residues. Trimming took 1 base from V and 4 from J; bases not matched to a gene: 2. CDR1 is SNHLY and CDR2 is FYNNEI in the germline V gene. This CDR3 is CASSEGTSGKYNEQFF. The CDR3, as DNA: TGTGCCAGCAGTGAAGGGACTAGCGGGAAGTACAATGAGCAGTTCTTC. The full variable domain, with the rest looked up from reference TRBV2 and TRBJ2-1, is EPEVTQTPSHQVTQMGQEVILRCVPISNHLYFYWYRQILGQKVEFLVSFYNNEISEKSEIFDDQFSVERPDGSNFTLKIRSTKLEDSAMYFCASSEGTSGKYNEQFFGPGTRLTVL.

The chain recombines TRBV2 with TRBJ2-1, with D unclear. The ends were cut back, 3 bases at V and 8 bases at J, with 11 bases in the middle. The germline V gene has CDR1 SNHLY and CDR2 FYNNEI. The CDR3 runs to 13 residues. CDR3 DNA sequence: TGTGCCAGCAGTGAGGTCACCTGGGATGAGCAGTTCTTC. The encoded protein is CASSEVTWDEQFF.

The genes are TRBV13 and TRBJ2-7, with 7 bases identical to TRBD2. This CDR3 contains 12 residues. Unmatched junction bases numbered 4, after V lost 5 bases and J lost 6 bases. Per the germline V gene, CDR1 is PRHDT and CDR2 is FYEKMQ (reference sequence). The CDR3 sequence is CASSATSVEQYF. CDR3 coding DNA: TGTGCCAGCAGCGCCACTAGCGTCGAGCAGTACTTC.

V gene TRBV12-3 or TRBV12-4 combines with J gene TRBJ1-6; a possible D gene is TRBD1 (6 bases). The CDR3 contains 14 residues. Deletions cut 6 bases from V and 7 bases from J, with 13 bases between. This chain's CDR3 is CASSMGQRNSPLHF. The CDR3 bases are TGTGCCAGCAGCATGGGACAACGAAATTCACCCCTCCACTTT.

This clonotype has ten or more counts. The V and J genes are TRBV5-6 and TRBJ2-7; possible D gene TRBD2, 5 bases. CDR1 is SGHDT and CDR2 is YYEEEE in the germline V gene. The CDR3 extends over 13 amino acids. V was clipped by 6 bases and J by 6 bases, with 16 bases between them. CDR3 in amino acids: CASNHDYRGEQYF. The CDR3 nucleotides read TGTGCCAGCAACCACGACTATCGCGGCGAGCAGTACTTC.

The chain links TRBV20-1 to TRBJ2-7, with 11 bases that match TRBD2. V lost 0 bases to trimming and J lost 2 bases; unmatched junction nucleotides: 0. Looked up from germline, CDR1 is DFQATT and CDR2 is SNEGSKA (reference sequence). The CDR3 is 14 amino acids. The CDR3 loop reads CSAREGLAAYEQYF. The CDR3 nucleotides are TGCAGTGCTAGAGAGGGACTAGCGGCCTACGAGCAGTACTTC.

In its sample, this clonotype was seen a few times. This chain connects TRBV18 to TRBJ1-1, with 9 bases aligning to TRBD1. The CDR3 contains 15 residues. J was trimmed by 5 bases and V by 4 bases; bases with no gene match: 8. CDR1 and CDR2 (germline): KGHSH, LQKENI. CDR3 sequence reads: CASSLRGQGGTEAFF. The CDR3 nucleotides read TGTGCCAGCTCACTTCGGGGACAGGGCGGGACTGAAGCTTTCTTT.